The 4 T cell receptor beta chains reported below all come from one sample, sequenced in a study of T cells in narcolepsy. Some clones are missing from TCRdb's copy, which holds only in-frame ones; the method was immunoSEQ multiplex PCR. The data show 35,000 to 40,000 clones, around 85% seen once. The sequenced sample consisted of CD45RA- memory CD4+ T cells from PBMCs. Every receptor here comes from a human donor with narcolepsy.

V and J are TRBV28 and TRBJ1-4; no clear D. Trimming took 5 bases from V and 8 from J, leaving 12 bases between them. Germline CDR1 reads MDHEN; CDR2 reads SYDVKM. The length of the CDR3 is 13 residues. Here the CDR3 reads CASSGEGKEKLFF. DNA of the CDR3: TGTGCCAGCAGTGGGGAAGGGAAGGAAAAACTGTTTTTT. Using reference TRBV28 and TRBJ1-4 for the parts outside the CDR3, the full variable domain is DVKVTQSSRYLVKRTGEKVFLECVQDMDHENMFWYRQDPGLGLRLIYFSYDVKMKEKGDIPEGYSVSREKKERFSLILESASTNQTSMYLCASSGEGKEKLFFGSGTQLSVL.

This sequence joins TRBV5-8 and TRBJ2-1, with 7 bases that match TRBD1. The CDR3 length is 15 residues. Per the germline V gene, CDR1 is SGHTS and CDR2 is YDEGEE. After removal of 4 bases from V and 2 bases from J, the junction contained 6 bases not matched to a gene. The CDR3 protein is CASSPGQITYNEQFF. The DNA of the CDR3 is TGTGCCAGCAGCCCGGGACAGATTACCTACAATGAGCAGTTCTTC.

V gene TRBV6-6 combines with J gene TRBJ2-7; D remains ambiguous. The germline V gene encodes CDR1 MNHNY and CDR2 SVGAGI (reference sequence). The CDR3 covers 13 residues. Trimming removed 7 bases from V and 5 bases from J, with 15 bases in between. The CDR3: CASTNSAPNEQYF. DNA of the CDR3: TGTGCCAGCACAAACAGTGCCCCCAACGAGCAGTACTTC.

The chain recombines TRBV9 with TRBJ1-4; 7 bases line up with TRBD1. J gave up 4 bases and V 4 bases, and 10 bases lay outside the gene matches. Per the germline V gene, CDR1 is SGDLS and CDR2 is YYNGEE. CDR3 length equals 16 residues. The CDR3 nucleotides read TGTGCCAGCAGCCCCGGGACAGTAGTTTTTAATGAAAAACTGTTTTTT. This sequence encodes CASSPGTVVFNEKLFF.